This T cell receptor beta chain was observed in a study of long-term antiretroviral therapy in people with HIV. About the research overall: The earliest samples predate the 2015 immediate-ART recommendation by about a decade. Overall study findings and caveats: Post-ART, diversity grew, though it stayed under transplant donor control levels. Controls exceeded HIV repertoires in CDR3 length range.

Between the trimmed V and J ends, which lost 1 base and 0 bases, there was a span of 15 bases. CDR1 is SEHNR, CDR2 FQNEAQ, per germline (reference sequence). The length of the CDR3 is 17 residues. This clone was found once. Its target is unknown. Researchers report immunoSEQ v3.0 was run at survey level. It was 40,000-50,000 T-cell genomes per sample that sequencing targeted. The repertoire was sequenced with immunoSEQ multiplex PCR; TCRdb's copy has only in-frame clones and lacks some. The table lists 13,000 to 15,000 clones, nearly 85% of them singletons. The sequence came from a woman between 35 and 50 years old with HIV. The chain recombines TRBV7-9 with TRBJ1-1; D not certain. Specimen: unsorted PBMCs, collected 1.8 years before starting antiretroviral therapy. CDR3 loop: CASSLVRDVFMNTEAFF. Written as DNA, the CDR3 is TGTGCCAGCAGCTTAGTCCGCGATGTATTTATGAACACTGAAGCTTTCTTT.